One sample yielded the 7 T cell receptor beta chains listed below, sequenced in a study of blood T cells in healthy people across ages. Using a J-beta primer mix together with a sample-barcoded 5' primer, a second PCR was run for roughly 6 to 11 cycles. TCRdb fed the 5' RACE reads into MiXCR, producing one record per CDR3 protein. The sample contains fewer than 2 million distinct CDR3 sequences, approximately 39% of which appear only once. Source material: blood. Receptors originate from a human donor in good health.

This chain uses TRBV7-9 with TRBJ2-4, with a possible D match to TRBD1 (5 bases). Trimming shortened V by 3 bases and J by 0 bases, and 9 bases separated the two germline ends. Germline V CDR1 and CDR2: SEHNR, FQNEAQ (reference sequence). The CDR3 is 15 amino acids. The CDR3 bases are TGTGCCAGCAGCTTGGACATAGGAGCCAAAAACATTCAGTACTTC. Encoded protein: CASSLDIGAKNIQYF.

The chain recombines TRBV25-1 with TRBJ2-7; maybe TRBD1 (6 bases). The CDR3 consists of 13 residues. The V gene lost 4 bases and the J gene lost 3 bases, with 10 bases spanning the gap. Germline V gene data show CDR1 as MGHDK and CDR2 as SYGVNS. CDR3 loop: CASSAIGGYEQYF. The CDR3 coding sequence is TGTGCCAGCAGTGCCATAGGGGGCTACGAGCAGTACTTC.

The gene calls are TRBV29-1 and TRBJ1-4; unclear D gene. Trimming shortened V by 5 bases and J by 5 bases, and 6 bases separated the two germline ends. The CDR3 has 11 residues. Germline V gene lookup returns CDR1 SQVTM and CDR2 ANQGSEA. CDR3 sequence reads: CSVLGNEKLFF. The CDR3 region has the DNA TGCAGCGTTTTGGGGAATGAAAAACTGTTTTTT.

This chain connects TRBV7-9 to TRBJ2-7; D tentatively fits TRBD1 or TRBD2 (5 bases each). The CDR3 is made up of 12 amino acids. V was shortened by 3 bases and J by 10 bases, with 13 bases between the two germline ends. The V gene's germline CDR1 is SEHNR and CDR2 FQNEAQ (reference sequence). CDR3 protein: CASSFYRRDQYF. The CDR3 DNA sequence: TGTGCCAGCAGCTTTTACCGTCGGGACCAGTACTTC.

The chain combines TRBV7-2 with TRBJ1-1, with D hard to call. Germline lookup yields CDR1 SGHTA and CDR2 FQGNSA. The ends were cut back, 5 bases at V and 12 bases at J, with 16 bases in the middle. The CDR3 loop spans 12 amino acids. The CDR3 spells CASSRSPAGSFF. The CDR3 region has the DNA TGTGCCAGCAGCCGAAGTCCCGCTGGTTCTTTCTTT.

The chain joins TRBV2 to TRBJ1-4; tentatively, D is TRBD1 (5 bases). Trimming stripped 7 bases from V and 6 bases from J, with 12 bases between. CDR3 size: 13 residues. Per germline, CDR1 SNHLY and CDR2 FYNNEI. The CDR3 DNA sequence: TGTGCCAGCAAGAGGGGAAGAGATGAAAAACTGTTTTTT. Translating gives CASKRGRDEKLFF.

This clonotype has just a few counts. The gene calls are TRBV20-1 and TRBJ2-4; D is possibly TRBD2 (5 bases). The CDR3 spans 14 residues. Germline CDR1 reads DFQATT; CDR2 reads SNEGSKA (reference sequence). V was clipped by 6 bases and J by 2 bases, with 14 bases between them. DNA for the CDR3: TGCAGTGCCGCTCGAGTCGGGACCAAAAACATTCAGTACTTC. This encodes CSAARVGTKNIQYF.